These T cell receptor beta chains were read from a single sample in a study of shared clonotypes between healthy human individuals. Assay: immunoSEQ multiplex PCR; the TCRdb copy retains only in-frame clones and omits some. The table shows roughly 2,300,000 clones, with 85% to 95% occurring only once. Material: naive CD4+ T cells from PBMCs. The receptors derive from a young man in good health. Some clones in this sample may be carry-over from other donors' samples. CDR3s include the opening cysteine and the closing phenylalanine or tryptophan. Fields, in order: J gene, D gene, V gene, clone size, CDR3 length, CDR3 protein, CDR3 DNA. D genes are given only for firm matches. Only some rows state a clone size, as once, few, many or a class for expanded clones.

TRBJ1-3,TRBD1,TRBV5-1,.,15,CASSLGQGYGNTIYF,TGCGCCAGCAGCTTGGGACAGGGGTACGGAAACACCATATATTTT
TRBJ2-1,TRBD1,TRBV18,.,16,CASSPLDRGDYNEQFF,TGTGCCAGCTCACCACTTGACAGGGGGGACTACAATGAGCAGTTCTTC
TRBJ2-2,.,TRBV30,.,13,CAWSALNTGELFF,TGTGCCTGGAGTGCTTTAAACACCGGGGAGCTGTTTTTT
TRBJ2-5,TRBD2,TRBV7-9,.,19,CASSLALAGATVRYETQYF,TGTGCCAGCAGCTTAGCCCTAGCGGGAGCTACAGTTCGGTACGAGACCCAGTACTTC
TRBJ1-2,.,TRBV4-3,.,15,CASSRTGTERYGYTF,TGCGCCAGCAGCCGGACCGGGACGGAGCGCTATGGCTACACCTTC
TRBJ2-5,.,TRBV7-9,.,13,CASTISAEETQYF,TGTGCCAGCACCATCTCAGCCGAAGAGACCCAGTACTTC
TRBJ2-7,TRBD2,TRBV7-3,.,20,CASSSQPTGTSGRHSYEQYF,TGTGCCAGCAGCTCCCAACCGACCGGGACTAGCGGCCGACACTCCTACGAGCAGTACTTC
TRBJ1-3,.,TRBV11-3,.,13,CASSIGPADTIYF,TGTGCCAGCAGCATAGGACCGGCGGACACCATATATTTT
TRBJ1-2,.,TRBV9,.,13,CASRGGGGYGYTF,TGTGCCAGCAGGGGAGGGGGTGGCTATGGCTACACCTTC
TRBJ2-3,TRBD1,TRBV28,.,15,CASSTTGAGTDTQYF,TGTGCCAGCAGTACTACAGGGGCCGGCACAGATACGCAGTATTTT
TRBJ1-3,.,TRBV19,.,13,CASISMTGNTIYF,TGTGCCAGTATATCAATGACAGGAAACACCATATATTTT
TRBJ2-7,.,TRBV5-8,.,14,CASSLYGVSYEQYF,TGTGCCAGCAGCTTATATGGGGTCTCCTACGAGCAGTACTTC
TRBJ2-3,.,TRBV29-1,.,12,CSVELVTDTQYF,TGCAGCGTTGAATTAGTGACAGATACGCAGTATTTT
TRBJ2-7,TRBD1,TRBV5-1,.,13,CASADTGVWKQYF,TGCGCCAGCGCGGACACAGGGGTTTGGAAGCAGTACTTC
TRBJ2-2,TRBD2,TRBV11-2,.,16,CASRKVGTSYPGELFF,TGTGCCAGCAGAAAGGTCGGGACTAGCTATCCCGGGGAGCTGTTTTTT
TRBJ1-2,.,TRBV5-4,.,15,CASSPTGLLNYGYTF,TGTGCCAGCAGCCCCACAGGTTTGCTTAACTATGGCTACACCTTC
TRBJ2-2,TRBD1,TRBV27,.,14,CASSRNRGAGELFF,TGTGCCAGCAGCCGCAACAGGGGAGCCGGGGAGCTGTTTTTT
TRBJ2-7,TRBD2,TRBV7-2,.,15,CASSVTSGSYYEQYF,TGTGCCAGCAGCGTGACTAGCGGGAGCTACTACGAGCAGTACTTC
TRBJ2-7,.,TRBV5-1,.,15,CASSSNGGSLHEQYF,TGCGCCAGCAGCTCGAATGGCGGCAGTTTACACGAGCAGTACTTC
TRBJ2-1,TRBD2,TRBV9,.,14,CASSVAPSGREQFF,TGTGCCAGCAGCGTAGCGCCTAGCGGACGGGAGCAGTTCTTC
TRBJ2-7,TRBD2,TRBV5-1,.,15,CASSLGGGSSYEQYF,TGCGCCAGCAGCTTGGGGGGAGGGAGCTCCTACGAGCAGTACTTC
TRBJ2-1,TRBD2,TRBV9,.,15,CASTEGTSGRNEQFF,TGTGCCAGCACCGAGGGGACTAGCGGGAGGAATGAGCAGTTCTTC
TRBJ2-5,.,TRBV9,.,16,CASSLQGGTLQETQYF,TGTGCCAGCAGCCTCCAGGGGGGGACCCTCCAAGAGACCCAGTACTTC
TRBJ2-6,.,TRBV2,.,14,CASSRGAGANVLTF,TGTGCCAGCAGTAGGGGGGCTGGGGCCAACGTCCTGACTTTC
TRBJ2-5,.,TRBV28,.,14,CASRPGDGKETQYF,TGTGCCAGCAGACCGGGGGACGGGAAAGAGACCCAGTACTTC
TRBJ2-2,.,TRBV7-9,.,14,CASSFNTNTGELFF,TGTGCCAGCAGCTTCAACACGAACACCGGGGAGCTGTTTTTT
TRBJ2-7,TRBD2,TRBV27,.,15,CASSLLGLADYEQYF,TGTGCCAGCAGTTTATTGGGACTAGCGGACTACGAGCAGTACTTC
TRBJ1-4,.,TRBV7-9,.,14,CASSLRTAHEKLFF,TGTGCCAGCAGCTTACGGACGGCCCATGAAAAACTGTTTTTT
TRBJ2-5,TRBD1,TRBV13,once,14,CASSLGGRGETQYF,TGTGCCAGCAGCTTAGGAGGCAGGGGGGAGACCCAGTACTTC
TRBJ2-7,TRBD2,TRBV20-1,.,11,CSAGGPYEQYF,TGCAGTGCGGGAGGGCCATACGAGCAGTACTTC
TRBJ2-7,TRBD1,TRBV30,.,12,CAWSGTGGEQYF,TGTGCCTGGAGTGGGACAGGTGGCGAGCAGTACTTC
TRBJ2-3,.,TRBV9,.,15,CASSPRQEATDTQYF,TGTGCCAGCAGCCCCCGACAGGAAGCCACAGATACGCAGTATTTT
TRBJ2-7,.,TRBV18,.,16,CASSPGGEGGSYEQYF,TGTGCCAGCTCACCAGGGGGTGAGGGGGGTTCCTACGAGCAGTACTTC
TRBJ2-2,.,TRBV7-2,.,15,CASSSRSGNTGELFF,TGTGCCAGCAGCTCCCGGAGCGGGAACACCGGGGAGCTGTTTTTT
TRBJ1-4,.,TRBV30,.,15,CAWSVSVATNEKLFF,TGTGCCTGGAGTGTATCCGTAGCAACTAATGAAAAACTGTTTTTT